The rows below give T cell receptor beta chains drawn from one sample of a study of CD8 T cells in ankylosing spondylitis. MiXCR, applied by TCRdb to the 5' RACE reads, yields one record per CDR3 protein. The repertoire consists of roughly 700,000 distinct CDR3 sequences, with about 20% occurring once and the leading ten covering roughly a fifth. Material for sequencing was blood, either unsorted or a sorted T cell fraction (not recorded which). The receptors come from a male donor with ankylosing spondylitis. Both conserved end residues are part of each CDR3.

TRBV5-1,TRBJ2-2,CASTGLVNTGELFF
TRBV4-1,TRBJ1-5,CASSQGNTGRGGNQPQHF
TRBV15,TRBJ2-6,CATSRDRRVGANVLTF
TRBV10-2,TRBJ1-1,CASSARQGWNTEAFF
TRBV25-1,TRBJ1-1,CASSDRGASMNTEAFF
TRBV2,TRBJ2-5,CASSLRTSGVPAQYF
TRBV7-9,TRBJ2-1,CASSFPEATEQFF
TRBV7-9,TRBJ2-5,CASSLVRAVGETQYF
TRBV29-1,TRBJ2-2,CSVKGFGELFF
TRBV6-2/TRBV6-3,TRBJ2-5,CASSYSNVRLYQETQYF
TRBV7-2,TRBJ2-1,CASSLGPGDEQFF
TRBV5-1,TRBJ2-7,CASSFRLDSEQYF
TRBV12-3/TRBV12-4,TRBJ2-3,CASRRTGAEYF
TRBV25-1,TRBJ2-1,CASSETGLRALNEQFF
TRBV25-1,TRBJ2-1,CASSAPPTNEQFF
TRBV12-3/TRBV12-4,TRBJ2-7,CASSLATSGGNEQYF
TRBV28,TRBJ1-2,CASSGRDLVYGYTF
TRBV12-3/TRBV12-4,TRBJ2-1,CASTHGGGGEGNEQFF
TRBV6-4,TRBJ2-3,CASSVQGGDTQYF
TRBV28,TRBJ1-5,CASRSSSNQPQHF
TRBV12-5,TRBJ2-2,CASALGDTSSGELFF
TRBV4-3,TRBJ1-5,CASSQESGQRGGARRYSNQPQHF
TRBV27,TRBJ1-1,CASVHRGSHTEAFF
TRBV3-1,TRBJ2-3,CASSQQESPQYF
TRBV20-1,TRBJ2-1,CSARNLEATYNEQFF
TRBV12-3/TRBV12-4,TRBJ1-1,CASSHPWKDGGTTEAFF
TRBV21-1,TRBJ2-1,CASTKPGDSGSEGNEQFF
TRBV7-9,TRBJ2-1,CASSHTSGGWDEQFF
TRBV7-2,TRBJ2-1,CASSSITSGTWFF
TRBV12-3/TRBV12-4,TRBJ1-1,CASSLANTEAFF
TRBV20-1,TRBJ2-7,CSASPWEAGGKYEQYF
TRBV2,TRBJ2-1,CASKTDRGNEQFF
TRBV15,TRBJ1-2,CATSRDLRVSNYGYTF
TRBV21-1,TRBJ1-1,CASSKALYRRRNTEAFF
TRBV12-3/TRBV12-4,TRBJ1-2,CASSPGLTGGYTF